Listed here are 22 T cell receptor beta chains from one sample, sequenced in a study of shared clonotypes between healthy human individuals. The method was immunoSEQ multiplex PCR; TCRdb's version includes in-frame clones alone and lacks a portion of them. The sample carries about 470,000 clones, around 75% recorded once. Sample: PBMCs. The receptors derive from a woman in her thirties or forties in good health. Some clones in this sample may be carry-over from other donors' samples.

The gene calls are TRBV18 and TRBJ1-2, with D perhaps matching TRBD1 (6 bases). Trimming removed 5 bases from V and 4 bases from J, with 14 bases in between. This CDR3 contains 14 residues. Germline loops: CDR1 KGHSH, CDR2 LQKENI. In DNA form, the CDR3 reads TGTGCCAGCTCATCCCGGACAGACTTCTATGGCTACACCTTC. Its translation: CASSSRTDFYGYTF.

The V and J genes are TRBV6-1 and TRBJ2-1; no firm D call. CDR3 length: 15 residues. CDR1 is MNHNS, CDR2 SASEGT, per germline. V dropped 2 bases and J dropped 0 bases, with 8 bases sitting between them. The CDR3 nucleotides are TGTGCCAGCAGTGAAATGGCTGACTCCTACAATGAGCAGTTCTTC. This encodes CASSEMADSYNEQFF.

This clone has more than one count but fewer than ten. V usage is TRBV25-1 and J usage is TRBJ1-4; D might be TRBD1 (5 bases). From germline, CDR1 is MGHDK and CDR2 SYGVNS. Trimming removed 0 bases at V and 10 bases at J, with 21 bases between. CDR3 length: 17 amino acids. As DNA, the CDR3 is TGTGCCAGCAGTGAATATGGGGGGTGGAGAGAAGTCGGAAAACTGTTTTTT. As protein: CASSEYGGWREVGKLFF.

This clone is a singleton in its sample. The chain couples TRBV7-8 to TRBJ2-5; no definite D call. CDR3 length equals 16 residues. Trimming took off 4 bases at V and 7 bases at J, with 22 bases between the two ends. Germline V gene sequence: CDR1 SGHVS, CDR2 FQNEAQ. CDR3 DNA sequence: TGTGCCAGCAGCTCCGGAAAGTTTTATGAGCACGTGACCCAGTACTTC. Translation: CASSSGKFYEHVTQYF.

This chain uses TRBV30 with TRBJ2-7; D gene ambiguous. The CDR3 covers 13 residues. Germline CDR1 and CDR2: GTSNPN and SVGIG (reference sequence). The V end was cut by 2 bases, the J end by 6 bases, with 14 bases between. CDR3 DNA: TGTGCCTGGAGTCACGGAGCGAAGGGCGAGCAGTACTTC. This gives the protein CAWSHGAKGEQYF.

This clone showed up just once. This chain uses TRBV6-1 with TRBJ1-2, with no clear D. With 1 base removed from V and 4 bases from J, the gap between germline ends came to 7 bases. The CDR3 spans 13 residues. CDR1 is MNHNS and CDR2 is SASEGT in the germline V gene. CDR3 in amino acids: CASSEGQSYGYTF. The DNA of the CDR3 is TGTGCCAGCAGTGAAGGGCAGTCCTATGGCTACACCTTC.

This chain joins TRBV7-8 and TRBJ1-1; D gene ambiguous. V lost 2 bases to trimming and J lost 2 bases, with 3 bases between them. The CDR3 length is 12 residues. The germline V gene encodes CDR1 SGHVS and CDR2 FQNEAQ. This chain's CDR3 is CASSLSNTEAFF. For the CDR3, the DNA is TGTGCCAGCAGCTTATCTAACACTGAAGCTTTCTTT.

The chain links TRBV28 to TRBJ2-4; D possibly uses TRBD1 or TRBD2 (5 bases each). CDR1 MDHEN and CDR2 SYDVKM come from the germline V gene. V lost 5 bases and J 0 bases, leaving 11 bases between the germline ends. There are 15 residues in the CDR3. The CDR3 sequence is CASSPGPPAKNIQYF. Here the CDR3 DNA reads TGTGCCAGCAGTCCGGGACCTCCAGCCAAAAACATTCAGTACTTC. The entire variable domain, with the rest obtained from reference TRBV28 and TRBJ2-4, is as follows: DVKVTQSSRYLVKRTGEKVFLECVQDMDHENMFWYRQDPGLGLRLIYFSYDVKMKEKGDIPEGYSVSREKKERFSLILESASTNQTSMYLCASSPGPPAKNIQYFGAGTRLSVL.

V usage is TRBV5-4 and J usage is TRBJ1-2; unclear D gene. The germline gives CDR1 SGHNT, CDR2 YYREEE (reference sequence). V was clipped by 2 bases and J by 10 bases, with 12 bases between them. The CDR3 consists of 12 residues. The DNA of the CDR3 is TGTGCCAGCAGCTTCAGCGACGGGTTCTACACCTTC. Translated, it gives CASSFSDGFYTF. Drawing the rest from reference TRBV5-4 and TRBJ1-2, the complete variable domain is ETGVTQSPTHLIKTRGQQVTLRCSSQSGHNTVSWYQQALGQGPQFIFQYYREEENGRGNFPPRFSGLQFPNYSSELNVNALELDDSALYLCASSFSDGFYTFGSGTRLTVV.

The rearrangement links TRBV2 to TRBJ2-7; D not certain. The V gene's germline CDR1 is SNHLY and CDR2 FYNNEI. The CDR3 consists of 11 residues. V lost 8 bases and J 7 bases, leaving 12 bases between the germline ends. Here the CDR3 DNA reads TGTGCCAGCTTGGACCCGGGTGAGCAGTACTTC. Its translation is CASLDPGEQYF. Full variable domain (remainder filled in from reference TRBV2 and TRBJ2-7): EPEVTQTPSHQVTQMGQEVILRCVPISNHLYFYWYRQILGQKVEFLVSFYNNEISEKSEIFDDQFSVERPDGSNFTLKIRSTKLEDSAMYFCASLDPGEQYFGPGTRLTVT.

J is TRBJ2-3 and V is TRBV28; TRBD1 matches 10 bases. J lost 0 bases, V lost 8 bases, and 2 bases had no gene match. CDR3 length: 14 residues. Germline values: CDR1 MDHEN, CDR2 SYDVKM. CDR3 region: CASGTGASTDTQYF. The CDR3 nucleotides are TGTGCCAGCGGGACAGGGGCTAGCACAGATACGCAGTATTTT.

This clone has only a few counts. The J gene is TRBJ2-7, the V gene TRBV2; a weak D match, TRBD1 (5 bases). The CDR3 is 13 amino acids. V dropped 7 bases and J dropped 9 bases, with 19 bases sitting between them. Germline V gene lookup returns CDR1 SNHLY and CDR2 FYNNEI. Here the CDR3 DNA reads TGTGCCAGCACCGGCAGGGATACCCTTGGGCAGTACTTC. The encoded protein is CASTGRDTLGQYF. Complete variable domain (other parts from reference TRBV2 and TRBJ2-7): EPEVTQTPSHQVTQMGQEVILRCVPISNHLYFYWYRQILGQKVEFLVSFYNNEISEKSEIFDDQFSVERPDGSNFTLKIRSTKLEDSAMYFCASTGRDTLGQYFGPGTRLTVT.

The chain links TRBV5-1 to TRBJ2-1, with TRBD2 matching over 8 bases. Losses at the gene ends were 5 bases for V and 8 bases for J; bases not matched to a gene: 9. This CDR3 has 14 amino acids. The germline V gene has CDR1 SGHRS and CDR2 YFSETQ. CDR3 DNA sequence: TGCGCCAGCAGAGACGCGGGAGGCGGCTATGAGCAGTTCTTC. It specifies CASRDAGGGYEQFF.

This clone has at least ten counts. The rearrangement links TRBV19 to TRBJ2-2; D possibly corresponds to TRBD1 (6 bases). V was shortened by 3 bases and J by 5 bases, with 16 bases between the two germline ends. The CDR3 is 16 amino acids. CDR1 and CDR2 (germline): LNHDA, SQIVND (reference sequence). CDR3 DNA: TGTGCCAGTAGTATGTCGGGACATCCGCTGACCGGGGAGCTGTTTTTT. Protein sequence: CASSMSGHPLTGELFF.

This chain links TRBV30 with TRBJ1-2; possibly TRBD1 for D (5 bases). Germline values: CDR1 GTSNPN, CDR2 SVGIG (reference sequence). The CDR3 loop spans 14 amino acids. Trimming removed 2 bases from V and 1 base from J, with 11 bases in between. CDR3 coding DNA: TGTGCCTGGAGTCCAGGGACTCTTAACTATGGCTACACCTTC. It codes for CAWSPGTLNYGYTF.

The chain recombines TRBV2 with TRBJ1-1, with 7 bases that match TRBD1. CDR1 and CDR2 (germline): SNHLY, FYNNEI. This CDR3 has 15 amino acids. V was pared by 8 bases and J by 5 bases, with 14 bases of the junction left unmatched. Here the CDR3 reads CASDLGQAGGTEAFF. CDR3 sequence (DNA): TGTGCCAGCGACCTAGGACAGGCGGGGGGGACTGAAGCTTTCTTT. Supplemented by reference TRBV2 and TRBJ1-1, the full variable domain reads EPEVTQTPSHQVTQMGQEVILRCVPISNHLYFYWYRQILGQKVEFLVSFYNNEISEKSEIFDDQFSVERPDGSNFTLKIRSTKLEDSAMYFCASDLGQAGGTEAFFGQGTRLTVV.

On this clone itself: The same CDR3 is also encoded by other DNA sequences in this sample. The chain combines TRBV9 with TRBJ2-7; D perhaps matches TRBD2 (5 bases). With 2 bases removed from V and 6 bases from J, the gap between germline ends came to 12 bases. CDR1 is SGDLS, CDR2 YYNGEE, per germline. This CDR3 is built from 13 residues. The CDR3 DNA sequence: TGTGCCAGCAGCGTCGGGCTAGCAGGCGAGCAGTACTTC. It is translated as CASSVGLAGEQYF.

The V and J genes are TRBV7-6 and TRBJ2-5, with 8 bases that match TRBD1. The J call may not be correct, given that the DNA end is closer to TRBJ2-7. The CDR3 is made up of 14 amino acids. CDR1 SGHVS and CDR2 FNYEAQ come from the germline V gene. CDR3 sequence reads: CASSLDDRGYEQYF. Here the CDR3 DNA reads TGTGCCAGCAGCTTAGATGACAGGGGCTACGAGCAGTACTTC.

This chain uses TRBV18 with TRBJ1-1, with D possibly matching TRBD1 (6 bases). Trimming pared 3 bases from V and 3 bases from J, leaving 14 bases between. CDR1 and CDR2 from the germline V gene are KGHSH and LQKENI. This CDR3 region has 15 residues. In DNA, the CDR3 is TGTGCCAGCTCACCGAACAGGGCGACAGACACTGAAGCTTTCTTT. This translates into CASSPNRATDTEAFF.

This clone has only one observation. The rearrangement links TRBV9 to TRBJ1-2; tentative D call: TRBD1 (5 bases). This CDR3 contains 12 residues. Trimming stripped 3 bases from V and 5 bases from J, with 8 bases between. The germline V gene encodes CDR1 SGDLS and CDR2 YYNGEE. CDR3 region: CASSAGEYGYTF. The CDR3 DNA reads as TGTGCCAGCAGCGCGGGGGAGTATGGCTACACCTTC.

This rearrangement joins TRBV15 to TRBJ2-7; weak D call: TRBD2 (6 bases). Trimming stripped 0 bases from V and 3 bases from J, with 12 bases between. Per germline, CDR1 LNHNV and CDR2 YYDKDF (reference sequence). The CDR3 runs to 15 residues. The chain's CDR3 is CATSRDLGRFYEQYF. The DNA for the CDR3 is TGTGCCACCAGCAGAGATCTGGGGAGGTTCTACGAGCAGTACTTC.

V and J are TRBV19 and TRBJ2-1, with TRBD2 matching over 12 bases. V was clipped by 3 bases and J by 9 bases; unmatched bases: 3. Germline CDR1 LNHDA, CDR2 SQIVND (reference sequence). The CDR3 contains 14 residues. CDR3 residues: CASSIPGLAGEQFF. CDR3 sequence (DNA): TGTGCCAGTAGTATCCCGGGACTAGCGGGTGAGCAGTTCTTC.